These 8 T cell receptor beta chains were sequenced from one sample in a study of blood T cell repertoires in COVID-19. The table came from immunoSEQ multiplex PCR; TCRdb's copy has only in-frame clones and leaves some out. The repertoire has some 150,000 clones, 80% to 90% of them found once; the top ten carry about 4.3%. Sequenced sample: peripheral blood. The receptor source for this set is a woman aged 40 to 50 with acute or convalescent COVID-19.

This clone appeared a single time. CDR3: CATSDWAQGKAFF. CDR3 sequence (DNA): TGTGCCACCAGTGATTGGGCCCAGGGGAAAGCTTTCTTT. The chain has TRBV24-1 and TRBJ1-1, with D possibly being TRBD1 (6 bases). The CDR3 is 13 residues long. Germline values: CDR1 KGHDR, CDR2 SFDVKD. The V end lost 2 bases, the J end lost 9 bases, and 12 bases lay between the germline ends.

V and J are TRBV12-3 or TRBV12-4 and TRBJ2-1; maybe TRBD2 (5 bases). This CDR3 contains 13 residues. V gave up 5 bases and J gave up 4 bases, with 9 bases separating them. CDR3 amino acids: CASSPGSYNEQFF. Written as DNA, the CDR3 is TGTGCCAGCAGTCCGGGATCTTACAATGAGCAGTTCTTC.

The J gene is TRBJ2-5, the V gene TRBV14; possible D gene TRBD2, 5 bases. Germline V gene sequence: CDR1 SGHDN, CDR2 FVKESK. The CDR3 is 12 amino acids. V dropped 0 bases and J dropped 14 bases, with 13 bases sitting between them. The CDR3 loop reads CASSQETRRKYF. CDR3 sequence (DNA): TGTGCCAGCAGCCAAGAGACGCGGAGGAAATACTTC. The full variable domain, completed using reference TRBV14 and TRBJ2-5, is EAGVTQFPSHSVIEKGQTVTLRCDPISGHDNLYWYRRVMGKEIKFLLHFVKESKQDESGMPNNRFLAERTGGTYSTLKVQPAELEDSGVYFCASSQETRRKYFGPGTRLLVL.

The rearrangement uses TRBV19 and TRBJ1-2; maybe TRBD1 (5 bases). Germline V gene data show CDR1 as LNHDA and CDR2 as SQIVND (reference sequence). The length of the CDR3 is 15 residues. Trimming shortened V by 6 bases and J by 1 base, and 15 bases separated the two germline ends. This chain's CDR3 is CASSLGGIFNYGYTF. In DNA form, the CDR3 reads TGTGCCAGTAGCCTGGGGGGGATTTTTAACTATGGCTACACCTTC.

V usage is TRBV5-4 and J usage is TRBJ2-1, with D maybe TRBD2 (5 bases). The CDR3 length is 16 residues. Germline assignment: CDR1 SGHNT and CDR2 YYREEE (reference sequence). Trimming shortened V by 3 bases and J by 2 bases, and 15 bases separated the two germline ends. As DNA, the CDR3 is TGTGCCAGCAGCTCTTTCCGGGGTGTACCCTACAATGAGCAGTTCTTC. It translates to CASSSFRGVPYNEQFF.

Here the CDR3 reads CASLPLREGSYNSPLHF. CDR3 bases: TGTGCCAGTCTCCCGCTTCGGGAGGGTTCCTATAATTCACCCCTCCACTTT. The J gene is TRBJ1-6, the V gene TRBV28; D not resolved. This CDR3 is built from 17 residues. Germline lookup yields CDR1 MDHEN and CDR2 SYDVKM. With 9 bases removed from V and 1 base from J, the gap between germline ends came to 19 bases.

The chain uses TRBV27 and TRBJ2-2; 8 bases agree with TRBD1. The ends lost 6 bases at V and 4 bases at J; junction bases unmatched: 4. Germline assignment: CDR1 MNHEY and CDR2 SMNVEV (reference sequence). The CDR3 runs 14 residues. The DNA for the CDR3 is TGTGCCAGCAGGTCGGACAGGGCCACCGGGGAGCTGTTTTTT. It codes for CASRSDRATGELFF.

The chain employs TRBV6-5 and TRBJ1-6; D is undetermined. Germline CDR1 is MNHEY and CDR2 is SVGAGI. The CDR3 is 14 amino acids. V was trimmed by 0 bases and J by 9 bases, leaving 9 bases between them. In nucleotides, the CDR3 is TGTGCCAGCAGTTACTCGGGTCGAGGTTCACCCCTCCACTTT. Amino acids: CASSYSGRGSPLHF.